This T cell receptor beta chain was observed in a study of T-cell reconstitution after alpha-beta-depleted transplantation in children. Study findings and constraints: Roughly two months post-transplant, alpha-beta T cells reportedly originated from several hundred graft clones that had expanded. Diversity of TCRbeta at day 60 was high in some patients, arising from surviving recipient T cells and thymic progenitors.

Trimming took 1 base from V and 2 from J, leaving 7 bases between them. This CDR3 has 13 amino acids. The germline V gene has CDR1 SGHTS and CDR2 YDEGEE. There are many counts of this clonotype. Its antigen remains unidentified. Unique molecular identifiers tagged the TCRbeta library. TCRdb used MiXCR to reprocess the PCR reads, holding one entry per CDR3 protein. Among hundreds of thousands of distinct CDR3 sequences listed, less than 15% were seen once. The receptor's source is a girl aged 2-10 years with congenital amegakaryocytic thrombocytopenia, due to receive a stem cell transplant. The chain links TRBV5-8 to TRBJ2-7; D is uncertain. The source material was PBMCs, sampled before TCRalphabeta/CD19-depleted stem cell transplant. In DNA form, the CDR3 reads TGTGCCAGCAGCTTGTACTCTACCTACGAGCAGTACTTC. Its translation: CASSLYSTYEQYF.